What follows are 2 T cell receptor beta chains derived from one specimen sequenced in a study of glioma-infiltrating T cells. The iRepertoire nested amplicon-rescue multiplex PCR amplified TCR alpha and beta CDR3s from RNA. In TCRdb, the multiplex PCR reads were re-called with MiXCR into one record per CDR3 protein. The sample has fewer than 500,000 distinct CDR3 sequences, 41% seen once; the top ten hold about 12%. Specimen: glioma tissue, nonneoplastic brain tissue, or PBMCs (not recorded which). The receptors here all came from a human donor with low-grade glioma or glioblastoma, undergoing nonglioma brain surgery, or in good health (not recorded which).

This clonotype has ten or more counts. The CDR3 reads CASNVPGQGINQPQHF. The CDR3 DNA is TGTGCCAGCAACGTCCCGGGACAGGGAATCAATCAGCCCCAGCATTTT. The chain employs TRBV28 and TRBJ1-5, with 9 bases that match TRBD1. Per the germline V gene, CDR1 is MDHEN and CDR2 is SYDVKM. J lost 3 bases, V lost 7 bases, and 10 bases had no gene match. The CDR3 totals 16 residues.

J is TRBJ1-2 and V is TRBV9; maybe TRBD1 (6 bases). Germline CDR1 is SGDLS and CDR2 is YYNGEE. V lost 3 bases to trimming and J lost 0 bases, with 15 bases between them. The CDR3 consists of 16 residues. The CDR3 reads CASSASTGIPNYGYTF. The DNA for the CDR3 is TGTGCCAGCAGCGCTTCAACAGGGATCCCTAACTATGGCTACACCTTC. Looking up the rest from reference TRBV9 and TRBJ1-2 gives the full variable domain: DSGVTQTPKHLITATGQRVTLRCSPRSGDLSVYWYQQSLDQGLQFLIQYYNGEERAKGNILERFSAQQFPDLHSELNLSSLELGDSALYFCASSASTGIPNYGYTFGSGTRLTVV.